The clone carrying this TCR beta chain was seen more than once but under ten times. What it binds is unknown. Deletions cut 1 base from V and 0 bases from J, with 10 bases between. The germline gives CDR1 SGDLS, CDR2 YYNGEE. CDR3 length: 15 residues. The entry originates in a study of T-cell memory formation after mild COVID-19. The overall study: The TCR clusters were mostly specific to one donor. Whole-study findings and limits: The appearance of some responding clones in pre-infection memory suggested that cross-reactive memory joined. A balance of CD4 and CD8 characterized clones contracting day 15 to 85, whereas later expanders leaned CD4+.

Using its own MiXCR run on the 5' RACE reads, TCRdb lists one record per CDR3 protein. The sample has nearly 110,000 distinct CDR3 sequences, about an eighth seen once. Sequences were obtained from PBMCs or a T cell subset sorted from them (not recorded which). The TCR originated in an adult woman who had mild COVID-19 (a few samples of this study predate the infection). Cell type and time point are not known. The V gene is TRBV9, the J gene TRBJ1-1, with D uncertain. In DNA, the CDR3 is TGTGCCAGCAGCGTAACCACCATCTTGAACACTGAAGCTTTCTTT. It specifies CASSVTTILNTEAFF.